These T cell receptor beta chains were read from a single sample in a study of blood T cell repertoires in COVID-19. Profiling relied on immunoSEQ multiplex PCR, and the TCRdb table lists in-frame clones only, not all of them. The sample shows around 16,000 clones, about 85% of them seen only once. What was sequenced was peripheral blood. These receptors were taken from a human donor in a cohort sampled during active COVID-19. Both conserved end residues are part of each CDR3. A D gene is named only where the DNA matches it firmly. Some rows mark clone size as missing; the rest say once, few, many or name a class of expanded clone.

D: TRBD1
size: -
V: TRBV19
J: TRBJ1-2
DNA: TGTGCCAGTAGTGCAGGACAGGGAGGAGGCTACACCTTC
CDR3: CASSAGQGGGYTF

D: TRBD2
size: -
V: TRBV9
J: TRBJ2-3
DNA: TGTGCCAGCAGCCCCCGACTAGCGGGGGACACAGATACGCAGTATTTT
CDR3: CASSPRLAGDTDTQYF

D: TRBD2
size: -
V: TRBV24-1
J: TRBJ2-5
DNA: TGTGCCACCAGTGACAGTACAGCGGGGGGACGGACCCAGTACTTC
CDR3: CATSDSTAGGRTQYF

D: TRBD1
size: -
V: TRBV11-2
J: TRBJ1-1
DNA: TGTGCCAGCAGCCGGGCAGGGGGTGGGGCTGAAGCTTTCTTT
CDR3: CASSRAGGGAEAFF

D: -
size: -
V: TRBV3-1/TRBV3-2
J: TRBJ1-1
DNA: TGTGCCAGCAGTACCGGGATGAACACTGAAGCTTTCTTT
CDR3: CASSTGMNTEAFF

D: -
size: -
V: TRBV30
J: TRBJ1-5
DNA: TGTGCCTGGGACGCAGGACAAGGACCCAATCAGCCCCAGCATTTT
CDR3: CAWDAGQGPNQPQHF

D: TRBD1
size: -
V: TRBV27
J: TRBJ2-7
DNA: TGTGCCAGCTACCCGGGACAGGGGGTTCCGAGCTCCTACGAGCAGTACTTC
CDR3: CASYPGQGVPSSYEQYF

D: -
size: -
V: TRBV2
J: TRBJ1-1
DNA: TGTGCCAGCAGTGAGGGGCTTGAGGCTTTCTTT
CDR3: CASSEGLEAFF

D: -
size: -
V: TRBV25-1
J: TRBJ1-3
DNA: TGTGCCACCCCCTTGGGGCAGGGGAGAAGCTCTGGAAACACCATATATTTT
CDR3: CATPLGQGRSSGNTIYF

D: TRBD1
size: once
V: TRBV6-5
J: TRBJ1-2
DNA: TGTGCCAGCAGGCCGAGGGACAGGTTTCATGTTGGCTACACCTTC
CDR3: CASRPRDRFHVGYTF

D: -
size: -
V: TRBV27
J: TRBJ2-7
DNA: TGTGCCAGCAGTCAACTTAGCGGAGGCGAGCAGTACTTC
CDR3: CASSQLSGGEQYF

D: -
size: once
V: TRBV19
J: TRBJ2-3
DNA: TGTGCCAGTAGTACGTCGGTTTGGGCAGGAGGGGATACGCAGTATTTT
CDR3: CASSTSVWAGGDTQYF

D: TRBD2
size: -
V: TRBV6-6
J: TRBJ2-1
DNA: TGTGCCAGCAGAAGCGTAGCGGGGGGAGCCTACAATGAGCAGTTCTTC
CDR3: CASRSVAGGAYNEQFF

D: TRBD1
size: once
V: TRBV28
J: TRBJ1-2
DNA: TGTGCCAGCAGTTTGGAAGGGGGCGTCTATGGCTACACCTTC
CDR3: CASSLEGGVYGYTF

D: -
size: -
V: TRBV19
J: TRBJ1-1
DNA: TGTGCCAGTAGTATAGGTTCCGGGACTATGAACACTGAAGCTTTCTTT
CDR3: CASSIGSGTMNTEAFF

D: -
size: -
V: TRBV4-1
J: TRBJ2-7
DNA: TGCGCCAGCAGCCAAGGTTTTCGGGGGTCCGACGAGCAGTACTTC
CDR3: CASSQGFRGSDEQYF

D: TRBD1
size: -
V: TRBV9
J: TRBJ1-1
DNA: TGTGCCAGCAGCGCCTTAACAGGGGACACTGAAGCTTTCTTT
CDR3: CASSALTGDTEAFF

D: TRBD1
size: -
V: TRBV11-3
J: TRBJ2-7
DNA: TGTGCCAGCAGCGCGGGACAGGGGGTTTCCTACGAGCAGTACTTC
CDR3: CASSAGQGVSYEQYF

D: TRBD1
size: -
V: TRBV7-2
J: TRBJ1-6
DNA: TGTGCCAGCAGCTCCGGGACAGGGCCCCGGTCACCCCTCCACTTT
CDR3: CASSSGTGPRSPLHF

D: TRBD1
size: -
V: TRBV2
J: TRBJ2-5
DNA: TGTGCCAGCAGCGCCCGGGACAGGGACATCCAAGAGACCCAGTACTTC
CDR3: CASSARDRDIQETQYF

D: TRBD1
size: -
V: TRBV13
J: TRBJ2-1
DNA: TGTGCCAGCAGCGACCGGGACAGGGGGCGCCTAAATGAGCAGTTCTTC
CDR3: CASSDRDRGRLNEQFF

D: -
size: -
V: TRBV20-1
J: TRBJ1-2
DNA: TGCAGTGCTAGTCGGTTTACGGGGTCCCAAAACTATGGCTACACCTTC
CDR3: CSASRFTGSQNYGYTF

D: -
size: -
V: TRBV5-5
J: TRBJ2-1
DNA: TGTGCCAGCAGCTTGTGGCAGGGAACCTACAATGAGCAGTTCTTC
CDR3: CASSLWQGTYNEQFF

D: TRBD2
size: -
V: TRBV7-2
J: TRBJ2-6
DNA: TGTGCCGGGGGCCCTAGCGGGGGGGCCACCGTCCTGACTTTC
CDR3: CAGGPSGGATVLTF

D: -
size: -
V: TRBV5-8
J: TRBJ1-1
DNA: TGTGCCAGCAGCATAGACACGGATTGGACTGAAGCTTTCTTT
CDR3: CASSIDTDWTEAFF

D: -
size: -
V: TRBV19
J: TRBJ2-7
DNA: TGTGCCAGTAGTTTCTACAAGGACACCTGGGACGAGCAGTACTTC
CDR3: CASSFYKDTWDEQYF

D: -
size: once
V: TRBV7-9
J: TRBJ2-2
DNA: TGTGCCAGCAGCTCCGGGGGGCTGTTTTTT
CDR3: CASSSGGLFF

D: -
size: -
V: TRBV7-9
J: TRBJ2-5
DNA: TGTGCCAGCAGCACAGGCCTACCTGGAGAGACCCAGTACTTC
CDR3: CASSTGLPGETQYF

D: TRBD1
size: once
V: TRBV5-5
J: TRBJ1-5
DNA: TGTGCCAGCGGGACAGGTGATCAGCCCCAGCATTTT
CDR3: CASGTGDQPQHF

D: -
size: -
V: TRBV6-5
J: TRBJ1-4
DNA: TGTGCCAGCATGGAGAACAGGGCTAATGAAAAACTGTTTTTT
CDR3: CASMENRANEKLFF